Below, 27 T cell receptor beta chains from the same sample are listed, as sequenced in a study of shared clonotypes between healthy human individuals (dated by TCRdb to about 2020). For the CD8 naive samples, CD45RO-negative cells were positively selected for CCR7, yielding a CD45RA+CCR7+ population from which TemRA cells were excluded. Library construction relied on the immunoSEQ multiplex PCR assay. TCRdb took this table from immuneACCESS and kept in-frame rearrangements with V and J called. Such tables lack part of the clones; where checked against another copy, unresolved V genes explain under half of the gap, and the rest is unexplained. The sample profile shows millions of clones; 90% to 95% of them were found once. The ten largest make up more than 1.5% of the sample. Material: naive CD8+ T cells from PBMCs. According to the study, the label for this sample's cell subset or site signals: CD45RA+CCR7+. The receptor set was obtained from a man aged 18 to 35 in good health. Some clones in this sample may be carry-over from other donors' samples.

In the case of this clone: Other DNA variants within this sample encode the same CDR3. The chain uses TRBV7-9 and TRBJ2-7; perhaps TRBD2 as D (5 bases). The CDR3 is 13 residues long. Per the germline V gene, CDR1 is SEHNR and CDR2 is FQNEAQ (reference sequence). V lost 2 bases, J lost 2 bases, and 7 bases lay in between. In nucleotides, the CDR3 is TGTGCCAGCAGCTTACCCGGGACCTACGAGCAGTACTTC. Its translation: CASSLPGTYEQYF.

This chain links TRBV27 with TRBJ2-1; 10 bases are shared with TRBD1. CDR1 is MNHEY, CDR2 SMNVEV, per germline (reference sequence). With V trimmed by 3 bases and J by 4 bases, 9 bases remained unmatched. The CDR3 runs to 17 residues. The CDR3 is CASSFPGPGQGYNEQFF. Written as DNA, the CDR3 is TGTGCCAGCAGTTTCCCCGGACCGGGACAGGGGTACAATGAGCAGTTCTTC.

V gene TRBV28 combines with J gene TRBJ2-2; TRBD2 matches 8 bases. Per the germline V gene, CDR1 is MDHEN and CDR2 is SYDVKM. The CDR3 spans 15 residues. J gave up 0 bases and V 5 bases, and 2 bases lay outside the gene matches. The CDR3 protein is CASSGGRTNTGELFF. The CDR3 DNA reads as TGTGCCAGCAGTGGCGGGAGGACGAACACCGGGGAGCTGTTTTTT.

The CDR3 sequence is CASSWAGSSYNEQFF. As DNA, the CDR3 is TGTGCCAGCAGCTGGGCAGGGAGCTCCTACAATGAGCAGTTCTTC. J is TRBJ2-1 and V is TRBV7-2, with D perhaps being TRBD1 or TRBD2 (5 bases each). V was shortened by 4 bases and J by 0 bases, with 10 bases between the two germline ends. The CDR3 is 15 amino acids. Looked up from germline, CDR1 is SGHTA and CDR2 is FQGNSA.

This clone was counted once. V is TRBV28 and J is TRBJ1-3; D gene unclear. Trimming cost V 5 bases and J 0 bases, with 14 bases left between them. Germline CDR1 is MDHEN and CDR2 is SYDVKM. This CDR3 is built from 16 residues. Here the CDR3 DNA reads TGTGCCAGCAGTCCATACGACCGAAACTCTGGAAACACCATATATTTT. Its protein product is CASSPYDRNSGNTIYF.

The rearrangement uses TRBV4-1 and TRBJ2-7; D is ambiguous. The germline V and J ends were trimmed by 0 bases and 2 bases, with 11 bases remaining between them. Per the germline V gene, CDR1 is MGHRA and CDR2 is YSYEKL. The CDR3 is made up of 15 amino acids. As DNA, the CDR3 is TGCGCCAGCAGCCAAGAGTACACCCCGGCCTACGAGCAGTACTTC. It codes for CASSQEYTPAYEQYF.

V usage is TRBV19 and J usage is TRBJ2-4; TRBD2 is a possible D gene (6 bases). V gave up 1 base and J gave up 1 base, with 8 bases separating them. Germline V gene lookup returns CDR1 LNHDA and CDR2 SQIVND (reference sequence). There are 15 residues in the CDR3. DNA for the CDR3: TGTGCCAGTAGTATAGGGGCGGGGGCCAAAAACATTCAGTACTTC. It translates to CASSIGAGAKNIQYF.

J is TRBJ2-7 and V is TRBV21-1; TRBD1 was called by the table and not checked on the DNA. TRBV21-1 is recorded as a pseudogene. This CDR3 contains 15 residues. The CDR3 region is CASSRGGQGPYEQYF. The CDR3 region has the DNA TGTGCCAGCAGCAGAGGGGGACAGGGGCCTTACGAGCAGTACTTC.

The chain employs TRBV6-1 and TRBJ2-7; 7 nucleotides line up with TRBD1. V was pared by 3 bases and J by 2 bases, with 10 bases of the junction left unmatched. The CDR3 runs 16 residues. CDR1 is MNHNS, CDR2 SASEGT, per germline. CDR3 region: CASSDLTQGPTYEQYF. In nucleotides, the CDR3 is TGTGCCAGCAGTGACCTAACACAGGGGCCGACCTACGAGCAGTACTTC.

J is TRBJ2-2 and V is TRBV19; possible D gene TRBD1, 6 bases. Trimming removed 8 bases at V and 2 bases at J, with 12 bases between. This CDR3 contains 14 residues. Germline lookup yields CDR1 LNHDA and CDR2 SQIVND (reference sequence). CDR3 loop: CASYDRPNTGELFF. CDR3 in DNA: TGTGCCAGTTATGACAGGCCCAACACCGGGGAGCTGTTTTTT.

V is TRBV27 and J is TRBJ2-1; D gene unclear. CDR1 is MNHEY and CDR2 is SMNVEV in the germline V gene (reference sequence). V gave up 2 bases and J gave up 4 bases, with 18 bases separating them. CDR3 size: 17 residues. CDR3 bases: TGTGCCAGCAGTTTAAAGGGCGGCAGTCTGTCGTACAATGAGCAGTTCTTC. It encodes CASSLKGGSLSYNEQFF.

This chain uses TRBV19 with TRBJ1-5; D remains unclear. V lost 5 bases and J lost 2, with 13 bases in between. CDR3 length equals 15 residues. The germline CDR1 and CDR2 sequences are LNHDA and SQIVND (reference sequence). CDR3 sequence reads: CASSPGRGGNQPQHF. The CDR3 nucleotides read TGTGCCAGTAGTCCTGGTCGGGGAGGCAATCAGCCCCAGCATTTT.

The chain carries TRBV7-2 and TRBJ2-3; a weak D match, TRBD2 (5 bases). V lost 2 bases and J 5 bases, leaving 14 bases between the germline ends. Germline CDR1 SGHTA, CDR2 FQGNSA. CDR3 length equals 15 residues. CDR3 nucleotides: TGTGCCAGCAGCTTAATCTCCCGCGGAGGAGATACGCAGTATTTT. Amino acids: CASSLISRGGDTQYF.

The chain employs TRBV28 and TRBJ1-1, with D hard to call. This CDR3 has 15 residues. Germline assignment: CDR1 MDHEN and CDR2 SYDVKM. Trimming left V 2 bases short and J 0 bases short, with 10 bases between. CDR3 nucleotides: TGTGCCAGCAGTTTAGAGGTCAGACTGAACACTGAAGCTTTCTTT. It codes for CASSLEVRLNTEAFF.

V usage is TRBV7-3 and J usage is TRBJ2-1, with D possibly being TRBD1 (5 bases). Germline CDR1 reads SGHTA; CDR2 reads FQGTGA. The V gene lost 4 bases and the J gene lost 7 bases, with 11 bases spanning the gap. The CDR3 loop spans 13 amino acids. The CDR3 reads CASSSSGMNEQFF. For the CDR3, the DNA is TGTGCCAGCAGCTCCTCAGGGATGAATGAGCAGTTCTTC.

The gene calls are TRBV27 and TRBJ2-3, with 8 bases that match TRBD2. Per the germline V gene, CDR1 is MNHEY and CDR2 is SMNVEV (reference sequence). The CDR3 is made up of 17 amino acids. Trimming removed 2 bases from V and 5 bases from J; junction bases left unmatched: 12. The DNA of the CDR3 is TGTGCCAGCAGTTTAATAGGCGTGGGACTAGGAGGAGATACGCAGTATTTT. Protein: CASSLIGVGLGGDTQYF.

The rearrangement uses TRBV5-5 and TRBJ2-7; D gene uncertain. CDR3 length: 12 amino acids. Germline V CDR1 and CDR2: SGHKS, YYEKEE (reference sequence). Trimming stripped 7 bases from V and 6 bases from J, with 14 bases between. The CDR3 protein is CASASVGIEQYF. For the CDR3, the DNA is TGTGCCAGCGCCTCGGTTGGGATCGAGCAGTACTTC.

The chain has TRBV5-4 and TRBJ1-1; D gene ambiguous. Germline lookup yields CDR1 SGHNT and CDR2 YYREEE (reference sequence). CDR3 length: 15 amino acids. V was cut by 2 bases and J by 0 bases, with 11 bases left in between. For the CDR3, the DNA is TGTGCCAGCAGCTTACGCACGACACTGAACACTGAAGCTTTCTTT. Protein sequence: CASSLRTTLNTEAFF.

This chain connects TRBV7-9 to TRBJ1-1, with a tentative D call TRBD1 (6 bases). The V end lost 1 base, the J end lost 0 bases, and 9 bases lay between the germline ends. This CDR3 contains 15 residues. Germline V lookup: CDR1 SEHNR, CDR2 FQNEAQ (reference sequence). The CDR3 reads CASSLGGGMNTEAFF. CDR3 nucleotides: TGTGCCAGCAGCTTAGGTGGGGGCATGAACACTGAAGCTTTCTTT.

This rearrangement joins TRBV28 to TRBJ1-5, with 9 bases matching TRBD1. The CDR3 loop spans 18 amino acids. Germline loops: CDR1 MDHEN, CDR2 SYDVKM. Losses at the gene ends were 6 bases for V and 5 bases for J; bases not matched to a gene: 17. CDR3: CASRPSSSGQGPYQPQHF. DNA for the CDR3: TGTGCCAGCAGACCTAGCTCGTCCGGACAGGGGCCGTATCAGCCCCAGCATTTT.

This rearrangement joins TRBV4-2 to TRBJ2-1; the D gene is possibly TRBD2 (6 bases). Germline lookup yields CDR1 LGHNA and CDR2 YNFKEQ. The V and J ends lost 1 base and 3 bases respectively, with 10 bases between them. The length of the CDR3 is 15 residues. CDR3 coding DNA: TGTGCCAGCAGCCAAGCCACGGACTACTACAATGAGCAGTTCTTC. This gives the protein CASSQATDYYNEQFF.

This rearrangement joins TRBV5-1 to TRBJ1-5; 7 nucleotides line up with TRBD1. Germline V gives CDR1 SGHRS, CDR2 YFSETQ. V shed 4 bases and J 4 bases; nucleotides not matched to a gene: 8. The CDR3 is 15 amino acids. CDR3 DNA: TGCGCCAGCAGCCCAATGGGGACAGAAAATCAGCCCCAGCATTTT. Translating it yields CASSPMGTENQPQHF.

This sequence joins TRBV28 and TRBJ2-7; no reliable D call. Deletions cut 4 bases from V and 7 bases from J, with 17 bases between. CDR3 size: 14 residues. Germline assignment: CDR1 MDHEN and CDR2 SYDVKM. The CDR3 nucleotides are TGTGCCAGCAGTTCACACCACCCCCTGAGTGAGCAGTACTTC. It yields the protein CASSSHHPLSEQYF.

The chain uses TRBV28 and TRBJ2-2; 7 bases line up with TRBD1. Germline CDR1 reads MDHEN; CDR2 reads SYDVKM. This CDR3 is 16 amino acids long. V trimming: 4 bases; J trimming: 1 base; junction bases outside the gene matches: 6. CDR3 residues: CASSSPRQGNTGELFF. The CDR3 DNA reads as TGTGCCAGCAGTTCCCCGAGACAGGGGAACACCGGGGAGCTGTTTTTT.

This clone was detected once. V is TRBV9 and J is TRBJ1-4; the D is unclear. Germline-derived CDR1 and CDR2 are SGDLS and YYNGEE. V was shortened by 0 bases and J by 8 bases, with 14 bases between the two germline ends. The CDR3 loop spans 15 amino acids. This CDR3 reads CASSVGGARREKLFF. The DNA of the CDR3 is TGTGCCAGCAGCGTAGGAGGCGCCCGGAGAGAAAAACTGTTTTTT.

The chain uses TRBV5-1 and TRBJ2-7, with D possibly being TRBD1 (5 bases). V lost 5 bases, J lost 0 bases, and 9 bases lay in between. This CDR3 region has 13 residues. The germline V gene encodes CDR1 SGHRS and CDR2 YFSETQ. The CDR3 DNA reads as TGCGCCAGCAGGGGGCGGATCTCCTACGAGCAGTACTTC. It translates to CASRGRISYEQYF.

The J gene is TRBJ1-4, the V gene TRBV5-5; D not certain. This CDR3 contains 14 residues. The ends were cut back, 4 bases at V and 5 bases at J, with 12 bases in the middle. Germline V gives CDR1 SGHKS, CDR2 YYEKEE (reference sequence). This chain's CDR3 is CASSKSTVNEKLFF. The CDR3 DNA follows: TGTGCCAGCAGCAAATCGACGGTAAATGAAAAACTGTTTTTT.